These T cell receptor beta chains were read from a single sample in a study of T cell responses to AZD1222 COVID-19 vaccine. Assay: immunoSEQ multiplex PCR; the TCRdb copy retains only in-frame clones and omits some. The sample holds roughly 100,000 clones, over 75% seen once. Material: peripheral blood, obtained on day 0 of AZD1222 vaccination. These receptors all come from an adult in good health. Each CDR3 is given with its conserved first and last residue. Each record gives: CDR3 length, J gene, V gene, D gene, CDR3 protein. D genes are given only for firm matches.

>15|TRBJ2-1|TRBV11-2|.
CASSLVGGTVPEQFF
>14|TRBJ2-7|TRBV19|.
CASSIDRGTYEQYF
>14|TRBJ2-2|TRBV3-1/TRBV3-2|.
CASSQARGSGELFF
>14|TRBJ2-3|TRBV11-3|.
CASSLGSWADTQYF
>16|TRBJ2-1|TRBV9|TRBD2
CASSSWGGSSYNEQFF
>15|TRBJ2-7|TRBV4-2|TRBD2
CASSQGSGDPYEQYF
>15|TRBJ2-5|TRBV5-5|.
CASSMDPGRQETQYF
>15|TRBJ2-2|TRBV4-1|.
CASSQRQGDTGELFF
>14|TRBJ1-2|TRBV9|TRBD1
CASSVFGGGDGYTF
>14|TRBJ2-5|TRBV5-1|.
CASSLGQTQETQYF
>16|TRBJ1-4|TRBV14|TRBD1
CASSPTSDRDGEKLFF
>15|TRBJ2-3|TRBV18|TRBD1
CASSRRTGRTDTQYF
>15|TRBJ1-4|TRBV7-3|.
CASSFSGPPNEKLFF
>17|TRBJ2-6|TRBV7-3|.
CASSKGSSASGANVLTF
>17|TRBJ1-5|TRBV10-3|TRBD1
CAISGALATGNNQPQHF
>14|TRBJ2-1|TRBV2|.
CASTWGSANNEQFF
>15|TRBJ1-2|TRBV4-1|TRBD1
CASSQGTGSNYGYTF
>19|TRBJ1-3|TRBV10-3|TRBD1
CAISPNPRDRGLSGNTIYF
>13|TRBJ1-5|TRBV10-3|.
CASKGQGNQPQHF
>16|TRBJ2-5|TRBV19|.
CASSMWGGARQETQYF
>12|TRBJ1-5|TRBV19|.
CASGTGFQPQHF
>14|TRBJ2-7|TRBV5-4|.
CASSLEGSSYEQYF
>17|TRBJ2-2|TRBV5-6|TRBD1
CASSLLPGQGAPGELFF
>14|TRBJ1-1|TRBV18|.
CASSPSTGNTEAFF
>12|TRBJ2-5|TRBV29-1|.
CSFRTDQETQYF
>17|TRBJ1-5|TRBV18|TRBD1
CASSSTTGQAGGQPQHF
>15|TRBJ1-5|TRBV7-2|.
CASSFSGTSDQPQHF
>13|TRBJ2-3|TRBV24-1|.
CATSDVGPDTQYF
>14|TRBJ2-5|TRBV29-1|.
CSGSLPGLGETQYF
>12|TRBJ1-1|TRBV6-5|.
CASSPGRTEAFF
>16|TRBJ1-2|TRBV4-2|.
CASSQEGEGLMYGYTF
>15|TRBJ2-5|TRBV30|TRBD2
CAWSGLGGYQETQYF
>10|TRBJ2-7|TRBV11-2|.
CASSHYEQYF
>16|TRBJ1-5|TRBV28|TRBD1
CASGTSSRGSNQPQHF